Listed below are T cell receptor beta chains from one sample, sequenced in a study of cytomegalovirus exposure and HLA in healthy donors. Only in-frame clones appear in the TCRdb table, and some are missing; sequencing was by immunoSEQ multiplex PCR. The sample yields approximately 130,000 clones, roughly 9.6% seen once. The sequenced sample was PBMCs. The receptors stem from a woman in her thirties or forties in good health and CMV-seropositive. Both conserved end residues are part of each CDR3. Each record gives: clone size, CDR3 length, J gene, V gene, D gene, CDR3 protein, CDR3 DNA. A D gene is named only where the DNA matches it firmly. Expanded clones get a size class; other rows say once, few or many, or leave the size out.

size: -
length: 14
J: TRBJ1-2
V: TRBV14
D: -
CDR3: CASSYSGQRYGYTF
DNA: TGTGCCAGCAGCTATTCCGGACAGAGATATGGCTACACCTTC

size: few
length: 14
J: TRBJ2-2
V: TRBV5-1
D: -
CDR3: CASSDPGSSTRLFF
DNA: TGCGCCAGCAGCGACCCGGGGTCCTCAACTCGGCTGTTTTTT

size: few
length: 16
J: TRBJ1-4
V: TRBV5-1
D: TRBD1
CDR3: CASSLSTGRGHEKLFF
DNA: TGCGCCAGCAGCTTGTCCACGGGCAGGGGGCATGAAAAACTGTTTTTT

size: -
length: 13
J: TRBJ2-7
V: TRBV5-4
D: TRBD1
CDR3: CASSSTGVYEQYF
DNA: TGTGCCAGCAGTTCTACAGGGGTATACGAGCAGTACTTC

size: few
length: 13
J: TRBJ1-2
V: TRBV19
D: -
CDR3: CASSPRQSLGYTF
DNA: TGTGCCAGTAGTCCGCGACAGAGTTTGGGCTACACCTTC

size: -
length: 13
J: TRBJ1-2
V: TRBV18
D: -
CDR3: CASSPLQEYGYTF
DNA: TGTGCCAGCTCACCACTGCAAGAGTATGGCTACACCTTC

size: -
length: 17
J: TRBJ2-2
V: TRBV5-1
D: TRBD2
CDR3: CASSLSSGGLSTGELFF
DNA: TGCGCCAGCAGCTTGTCCAGCGGGGGCTTAAGCACCGGGGAGCTGTTTTTT

size: -
length: 15
J: TRBJ2-3
V: TRBV6-1
D: -
CDR3: CASKNRQVSTDTQYF
DNA: TGTGCCAGCAAGAATAGGCAGGTCTCCACAGATACGCAGTATTTT

size: -
length: 14
J: TRBJ2-1
V: TRBV2
D: TRBD2
CDR3: CASRGLAGGNEQFF
DNA: TGTGCCAGCAGGGGACTAGCGGGGGGCAATGAGCAGTTCTTC

size: -
length: 12
J: TRBJ2-7
V: TRBV7-9
D: -
CDR3: CASSSSGVEQYF
DNA: TGTGCCAGCAGTTCGTCGGGAGTCGAGCAGTACTTC

size: -
length: 13
J: TRBJ1-4
V: TRBV5-1
D: -
CDR3: CALWQGPNEKLFF
DNA: TGCGCCCTATGGCAGGGTCCTAATGAAAAACTGTTTTTT

size: -
length: 15
J: TRBJ1-2
V: TRBV5-1
D: -
CDR3: CASSLGTGVGYGYTF
DNA: TGCGCCAGCAGCTTGGGGACCGGGGTCGGGTATGGCTACACCTTC

size: -
length: 14
J: TRBJ1-1
V: TRBV7-9
D: TRBD1
CDR3: CASSLDRGRTEAFF
DNA: TGTGCCAGCAGCTTAGACAGGGGGCGAACTGAAGCTTTCTTT

size: few
length: 12
J: TRBJ1-2
V: TRBV7-9
D: -
CDR3: CASSPTGSGYTF
DNA: TGTGCCAGCAGCCCTACAGGGTCCGGCTACACCTTC

size: -
length: 16
J: TRBJ2-1
V: TRBV5-1
D: -
CDR3: CASSPVAGSSYNEQFF
DNA: TGCGCCAGCAGCCCCGTGGCGGGCAGCTCCTACAATGAGCAGTTCTTC

size: -
length: 12
J: TRBJ1-2
V: TRBV5-6
D: -
CDR3: CASTFERGGYTF
DNA: TGTGCAAGCACCTTTGAGCGCGGTGGCTACACCTTC

size: few
length: 13
J: TRBJ1-5
V: TRBV2
D: -
CDR3: CASREGYNQPQHF
DNA: TGTGCCAGCAGAGAGGGCTACAATCAGCCCCAGCATTTT

size: -
length: 14
J: TRBJ1-1
V: TRBV11-2
D: -
CDR3: CASSFLLQANEAFF
DNA: TGTGCCAGCAGCTTTTTGTTACAGGCAAATGAAGCTTTCTTT

size: -
length: 12
J: TRBJ2-7
V: TRBV6-5
D: -
CDR3: CASSQDTYEQYF
DNA: TGTGCCAGCAGTCAGGATACCTACGAGCAGTACTTC

size: -
length: 18
J: TRBJ1-1
V: TRBV28
D: -
CDR3: CASSSTNTGFSDPTEAFF
DNA: TGTGCCAGCAGTTCAACCAACACGGGTTTTAGCGACCCCACTGAAGCTTTCTTT

size: -
length: 14
J: TRBJ2-2
V: TRBV4-1
D: -
CDR3: CASSQDLSGGELFF
DNA: TGCGCCAGCAGCCAAGATCTTTCGGGGGGGGAGCTGTTTTTT

size: -
length: 16
J: TRBJ2-2
V: TRBV5-4
D: TRBD1
CDR3: CASSPLQGSLTGELFF
DNA: TGTGCCAGCAGCCCCTTACAGGGGTCGCTGACCGGGGAGCTGTTTTTT

size: few
length: 15
J: TRBJ1-1
V: TRBV4-3
D: -
CDR3: CASSQGRGIPREAFF
DNA: TGCGCCAGCAGCCAAGGTCGGGGGATCCCCCGTGAAGCTTTCTTT

size: few
length: 16
J: TRBJ1-1
V: TRBV7-9
D: TRBD1
CDR3: CASSFYFGTGISEAFF
DNA: TGTGCCAGCAGTTTTTACTTTGGGACAGGGATTTCTGAAGCTTTCTTT

size: -
length: 16
J: TRBJ2-6
V: TRBV11-3
D: -
CDR3: CASSLGPGSGANVLTF
DNA: TGTGCCAGCAGCTTAGGTCCCGGCTCTGGGGCCAACGTCCTGACTTTC

size: -
length: 16
J: TRBJ2-1
V: TRBV23-1
D: TRBD2
CDR3: CASSQSFGGAYNEQFF
DNA: TGCGCCAGCAGTCAATCGTTCGGGGGGGCATACAATGAGCAGTTCTTC

size: few
length: 13
J: TRBJ2-2
V: TRBV11-2
D: -
CDR3: CASSTRVTGELFF
DNA: TGTGCCAGCAGCACCAGGGTCACCGGGGAGCTGTTTTTT

size: -
length: 16
J: TRBJ2-2
V: TRBV7-9
D: -
CDR3: CASSLAGATGTGELFF
DNA: TGTGCCAGCAGCTTAGCGGGGGCGACCGGCACCGGGGAGCTGTTTTTT

size: -
length: 13
J: TRBJ2-1
V: TRBV7-6
D: -
CDR3: CASSPGTAGEQFF
DNA: TGTGCCAGCAGCCCGGGGACTGCCGGGGAGCAGTTCTTC

size: -
length: 17
J: TRBJ2-4
V: TRBV6-4
D: TRBD2
CDR3: CASSSSGYLDEENIQYF
DNA: TGTGCCAGCAGTTCTAGCGGCTACCTAGACGAGGAAAACATTCAGTACTTC

size: few
length: 16
J: TRBJ2-2
V: TRBV29-1
D: -
CDR3: CSVEIFGQPNTGELFF
DNA: TGCAGCGTTGAAATATTTGGACAGCCGAACACCGGGGAGCTGTTTTTT

size: -
length: 13
J: TRBJ1-5
V: TRBV6-1
D: -
CDR3: CASSGTGNQPQHF
DNA: TGTGCCAGCAGTGGAACAGGGAATCAGCCCCAGCATTTT

size: few
length: 15
J: TRBJ2-5
V: TRBV5-1
D: TRBD1
CDR3: CASSLAGTGGETQYF
DNA: TGCGCCAGCAGCTTGGCCGGGACAGGGGGAGAGACCCAGTACTTC

size: few
length: 15
J: TRBJ1-6
V: TRBV19
D: TRBD1
CDR3: CASSIEGTGDSPLHF
DNA: TGTGCCAGTAGTATTGAGGGGACAGGGGATTCACCCCTCCACTTT

size: -
length: 14
J: TRBJ1-5
V: TRBV4-1
D: -
CDR3: CASSQQQGSQPQHF
DNA: TGCGCCAGCAGCCAACAACAGGGAAGTCAGCCCCAGCATTTT

size: few
length: 15
J: TRBJ1-5
V: TRBV6-5
D: -
CDR3: CASSYAPGGSQPQHF
DNA: TGTGCCAGCAGTTACGCCCCTGGGGGCAGTCAGCCCCAGCATTTT

size: -
length: 16
J: TRBJ1-6
V: TRBV6-1
D: -
CDR3: CASSEIPRGGNSPLHF
DNA: TGTGCCAGCAGTGAAATCCCCCGAGGGGGTAATTCACCCCTCCACTTT

size: -
length: 14
J: TRBJ2-7
V: TRBV5-1
D: -
CDR3: CASSLNWASYEQYF
DNA: TGCGCCAGCAGCCTAAACTGGGCCTCCTACGAGCAGTACTTC

size: few
length: 15
J: TRBJ2-1
V: TRBV6-4
D: TRBD1
CDR3: CASSVSGQGALEQFF
DNA: TGTGCCAGCAGTGTTTCGGGACAGGGGGCGTTGGAGCAGTTCTTC

size: few
length: 15
J: TRBJ2-3
V: TRBV5-4
D: TRBD2
CDR3: CASSGGLAASDTQYF
DNA: TGTGCCAGCAGCGGTGGACTAGCGGCTTCAGATACGCAGTATTTT

size: few
length: 19
J: TRBJ2-3
V: TRBV2
D: TRBD2
CDR3: CASNPLGLAGGSLTDTQYF
DNA: TGTGCCAGCAACCCACTGGGACTAGCGGGGGGAAGCCTCACAGATACGCAGTATTTT

size: few
length: 18
J: TRBJ2-3
V: TRBV11-3
D: TRBD2
CDR3: CASSSRLAGASSTDTQYF
DNA: TGTGCCAGCAGCTCACGACTAGCGGGGGCCTCTAGCACAGATACGCAGTATTTT

size: -
length: 15
J: TRBJ2-7
V: TRBV7-2
D: TRBD2
CDR3: CASSLVGTSTNEQYF
DNA: TGTGCCAGCAGCTTAGTTGGGACTAGCACCAACGAGCAGTACTTC

size: few
length: 13
J: TRBJ1-2
V: TRBV2
D: TRBD1
CDR3: CASTPSRGDGYTF
DNA: TGTGCCAGCACTCCGAGCAGGGGGGATGGCTACACCTTC

size: -
length: 15
J: TRBJ1-3
V: TRBV7-6
D: TRBD1
CDR3: CASSVGTGSGNTIYF
DNA: TGTGCCAGCAGCGTCGGGACAGGCTCTGGAAACACCATATATTTT

size: few
length: 14
J: TRBJ1-1
V: TRBV5-1
D: TRBD1
CDR3: CASSGTGPNTEAFF
DNA: TGCGCCAGCTCTGGGACAGGGCCAAACACTGAAGCTTTCTTT

size: -
length: 15
J: TRBJ2-1
V: TRBV4-1
D: -
CDR3: CASSQDLDRHNEQFF
DNA: TGCGCCAGCAGCCAAGACCTCGACAGGCACAATGAGCAGTTCTTC

size: -
length: 15
J: TRBJ1-3
V: TRBV21-1
D: -
CDR3: CASSKSLELGNTIYF
DNA: TGTGCCAGCAGCAAGTCGTTGGAGCTAGGAAACACCATATATTTT

size: -
length: 16
J: TRBJ2-3
V: TRBV4-1
D: TRBD2
CDR3: CASSHTNAGGVATQYF
DNA: TGCGCCAGCAGCCACACAAACGCGGGGGGGGTGGCTACGCAGTATTTT

size: -
length: 17
J: TRBJ2-5
V: TRBV7-9
D: TRBD2
CDR3: CASRSTLRAGGQETQYF
DNA: TGTGCCAGCCGCTCGACCCTCCGGGCGGGGGGACAAGAGACCCAGTACTTC

size: few
length: 17
J: TRBJ1-6
V: TRBV11-3
D: -
CDR3: CASSLDMGAAGDSPLHF
DNA: TGTGCCAGCAGCTTAGATATGGGTGCCGCGGGTGATTCACCCCTCCACTTT

size: few
length: 16
J: TRBJ1-2
V: TRBV2
D: TRBD1
CDR3: CASGPGQGTDNYGYTF
DNA: TGTGCCAGCGGACCGGGACAGGGAACCGACAACTATGGCTACACCTTC